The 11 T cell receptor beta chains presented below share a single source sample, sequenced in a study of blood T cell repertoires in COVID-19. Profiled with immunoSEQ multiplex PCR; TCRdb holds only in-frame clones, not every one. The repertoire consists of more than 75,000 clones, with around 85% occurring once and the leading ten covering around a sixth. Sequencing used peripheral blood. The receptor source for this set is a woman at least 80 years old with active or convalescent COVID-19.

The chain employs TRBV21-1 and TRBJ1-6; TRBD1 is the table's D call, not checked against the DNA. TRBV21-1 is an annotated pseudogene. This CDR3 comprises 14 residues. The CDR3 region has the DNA TGTGCCAGCAGCAAACTTGGGCAGGGTTCACCCCTCCACTTT. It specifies CASSKLGQGSPLHF.

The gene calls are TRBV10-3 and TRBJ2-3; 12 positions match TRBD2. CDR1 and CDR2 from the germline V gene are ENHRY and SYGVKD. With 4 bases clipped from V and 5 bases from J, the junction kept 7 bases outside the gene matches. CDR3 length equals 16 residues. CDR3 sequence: CAISAGLAGGQDTQYF. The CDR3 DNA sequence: TGTGCCATCAGTGCGGGCCTAGCGGGGGGGCAAGATACGCAGTATTTT.

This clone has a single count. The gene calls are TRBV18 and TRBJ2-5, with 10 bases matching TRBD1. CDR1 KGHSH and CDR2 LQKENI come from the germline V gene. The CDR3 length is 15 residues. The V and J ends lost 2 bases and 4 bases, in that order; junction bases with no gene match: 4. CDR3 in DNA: TGTGCCAGCTCACCAGGGACAGGGGATGGAGAGACCCAGTACTTC. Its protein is CASSPGTGDGETQYF.

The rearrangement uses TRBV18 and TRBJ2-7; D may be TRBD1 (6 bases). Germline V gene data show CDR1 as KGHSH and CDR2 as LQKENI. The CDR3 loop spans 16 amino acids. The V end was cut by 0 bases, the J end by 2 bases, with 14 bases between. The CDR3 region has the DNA TGTGCCAGCTCACCACCTATCACAGGGTTAACCTACGAGCAGTACTTC. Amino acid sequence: CASSPPITGLTYEQYF.

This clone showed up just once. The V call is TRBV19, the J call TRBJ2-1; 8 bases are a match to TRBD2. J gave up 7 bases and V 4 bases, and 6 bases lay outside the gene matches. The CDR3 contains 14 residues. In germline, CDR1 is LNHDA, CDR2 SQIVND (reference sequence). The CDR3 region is CASSRGLAANEQFF. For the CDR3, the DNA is TGTGCCAGTAGTAGAGGACTAGCAGCGAATGAGCAGTTCTTC.

The CDR3 here is CARPGTQEQYF. As DNA, the CDR3 is TGTGCTAGACCCGGGACACAGGAGCAGTACTTC. The chain has TRBV12-5 and TRBJ2-7, with D possibly matching TRBD1 (6 bases). V lost 9 bases and J 7 bases, leaving 13 bases between the germline ends. This CDR3 is built from 11 residues. The germline V gene encodes CDR1 LGHNT and CDR2 FRNRAP.

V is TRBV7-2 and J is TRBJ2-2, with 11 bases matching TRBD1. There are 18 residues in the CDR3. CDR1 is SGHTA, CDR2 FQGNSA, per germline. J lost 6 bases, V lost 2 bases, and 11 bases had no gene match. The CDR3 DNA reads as TGTGCCAGCAGCTTACTCGGACAGGGGGCCGTGTTAGCCGGGGAGCTGTTTTTT. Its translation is CASSLLGQGAVLAGELFF.

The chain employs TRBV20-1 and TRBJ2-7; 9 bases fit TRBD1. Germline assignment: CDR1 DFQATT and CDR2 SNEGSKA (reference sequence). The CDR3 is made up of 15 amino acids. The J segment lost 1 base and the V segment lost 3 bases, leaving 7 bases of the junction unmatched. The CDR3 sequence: CSASPRTGVSYEQYF. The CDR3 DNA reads TGCAGTGCTAGTCCTCGGACAGGGGTTTCCTACGAGCAGTACTTC.

CDR3 in amino acids: CASRDRGDNSPLHF. The CDR3 bases are TGTGCCAGTAGGGACAGGGGCGACAATTCACCCCTCCACTTT. The chain couples TRBV19 to TRBJ1-6, with TRBD1 matching 9 bases. The CDR3 length is 14 residues. Germline CDR1 reads LNHDA; CDR2 reads SQIVND (reference sequence). With 6 bases clipped from V and 7 bases from J, the junction kept 4 bases outside the gene matches.

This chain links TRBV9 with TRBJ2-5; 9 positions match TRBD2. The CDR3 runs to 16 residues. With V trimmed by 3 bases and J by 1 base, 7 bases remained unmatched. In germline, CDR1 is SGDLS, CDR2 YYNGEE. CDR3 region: CASSGVSGGFQETQYF. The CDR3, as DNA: TGTGCCAGCAGCGGGGTTAGCGGGGGCTTCCAAGAGACCCAGTACTTC.

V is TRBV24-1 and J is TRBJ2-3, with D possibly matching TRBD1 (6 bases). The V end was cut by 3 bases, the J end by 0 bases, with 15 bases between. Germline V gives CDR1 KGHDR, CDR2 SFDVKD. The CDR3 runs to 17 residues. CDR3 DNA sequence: TGTGCCACCAGTGATCCCAACAGGGTCGCTAGCACAGATACGCAGTATTTT. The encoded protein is CATSDPNRVASTDTQYF.